These T cell receptor beta chains were read from a single sample in a study of blood T cell repertoires in COVID-19. Sequencing used immunoSEQ multiplex PCR; TCRdb keeps in-frame clones, though not all of them. This sample has about 30,000 clones, with 65% to 90% found just once. The sequencing input was peripheral blood. These receptors all come from a human donor in a cohort sampled during active COVID-19. Both conserved end residues are part of each CDR3. D genes are given only for firm matches. Only some rows state a clone size, as once, few, many or a class for expanded clones.

D gene	V gene	clone size	J gene	CDR3 DNA	CDR3 protein
-	TRBV5-4	-	TRBJ1-6	TGTGCCAGCAGCCCGGGATCCTATAATTCACCCCTCCACTTT	CASSPGSYNSPLHF
TRBD1	TRBV27	few	TRBJ2-7	TGTGCCAGCAGTACGGACAGGGTCGGCGAGCAGTACTTC	CASSTDRVGEQYF
-	TRBV11-2	-	TRBJ2-2	TGTGCCAGCAGCTCGACCGGGGTCGGGGAGCTGTTTTTT	CASSSTGVGELFF
-	TRBV6-2/TRBV6-3	-	TRBJ1-3	TGTGCCAGCAGTTACTCGTCAGATCCTGGAAACACCATATATTTT	CASSYSSDPGNTIYF
TRBD1	TRBV27	-	TRBJ2-3	TGTGCCAGCAGTTTCGGACAGGGGGCTGCAGATACGCAGTATTTT	CASSFGQGAADTQYF
TRBD2	TRBV27	-	TRBJ2-3	TGTGCCAGCAGTTTGGGGGGAGGGCCGGATACGCAGTATTTT	CASSLGGGPDTQYF
TRBD2	TRBV5-1	-	TRBJ2-1	TGCGCCAGCAGCTTTGGTGATCCGGCTAGCGGGAACCAGTTCTTC	CASSFGDPASGNQFF
-	TRBV7-9	-	TRBJ2-7	TGTGCCAGCAGGCCCGGACTCAACTACGAGCAGTACTTC	CASRPGLNYEQYF
TRBD1	TRBV11-2	once	TRBJ2-6	TGTGCCAGCAGCTTTAGGGACAGCCAGTCTATCTCTGGGGCCAACGTCCTGACTTTC	CASSFRDSQSISGANVLTF
-	TRBV27	-	TRBJ2-5	TGTGCCAGCAGTTTCTCACCCCGCTCATTGGGCAATATCAAAGAGACCCAGTACTTC	CASSFSPRSLGNIKETQYF
TRBD2	TRBV25-1	-	TRBJ2-4	TGTGCCAGCAGTACTAGCGGGAGTTACATTCAGTACTTC	CASSTSGSYIQYF
TRBD2	TRBV7-3	-	TRBJ2-3	TGTGCCAGCAGCTTACCGGGACTAGCGGGAGGGCCGGGAGGGGATACGCAGTATTTT	CASSLPGLAGGPGGDTQYF
-	TRBV19	-	TRBJ2-1	TGTGCCAGTAGTATTGGGGAGCACGGTGAGCAGTTCTTC	CASSIGEHGEQFF
TRBD1	TRBV2	-	TRBJ2-7	TGTGCCAGCAGGGCACCGGGACAGGGCTACGAGCAGTACTTC	CASRAPGQGYEQYF
TRBD1	TRBV5-6	-	TRBJ2-3	TGTGCCAGCAGCTACCGGGACAGGGGATATTTCGATACGCAGTATTTT	CASSYRDRGYFDTQYF
-	TRBV5-5	-	TRBJ2-7	TGTGCCAGCAGCTCGCCCGTGACAGCCTCCTACGAGCAGTACTTC	CASSSPVTASYEQYF
TRBD1	TRBV28	-	TRBJ2-5	TGTGCCAGCAGCAACCGGGACAGGGGCGAAGAGACCCAGTACTTC	CASSNRDRGEETQYF
TRBD2	TRBV11-2	-	TRBJ2-2	TGTGCCAGCAGCTTAGGAGCGGGGGGGTTCACCGGGGAGCTGTTTTTT	CASSLGAGGFTGELFF
-	TRBV28	-	TRBJ2-7	TGTGCCAGCACCCCTAGCGAGTACGAGCAGTACTTC	CASTPSEYEQYF
-	TRBV29-1	-	TRBJ2-2	TGCAGCGTTGTGGCTGAGAACACCGGGGAGCTGTTTTTT	CSVVAENTGELFF
TRBD2	TRBV10-3	-	TRBJ2-5	TGTGCCATCAGCGCGGGACTAGCGGGAGCAGAGACCCAGTACTTC	CAISAGLAGAETQYF
-	TRBV7-9	few	TRBJ2-3	TGTGCCAGCAGCTTACTGCAGGGTGGAGATACGCAGTATTTT	CASSLLQGGDTQYF
-	TRBV18	-	TRBJ2-5	TGTGCCAGCTCACCGGTGGTGGCAGAGACCCAGTACTTC	CASSPVVAETQYF
-	TRBV4-3	-	TRBJ1-4	TGCGCCAGCAGCCAGGGGCGGGGCCAAGGGGAAAAACTGTTTTTT	CASSQGRGQGEKLFF
TRBD2	TRBV4-2	few	TRBJ2-1	TGTGCCAGCAGCCACCCGGGACTAGCGGGGGCCGACAATGAGCAGTTCTTC	CASSHPGLAGADNEQFF
TRBD1	TRBV28	few	TRBJ1-6	TGTGCCAGCAGGCCGACAGGGAACTATAATTCACCCCTCCACTTT	CASRPTGNYNSPLHF
-	TRBV5-6	-	TRBJ2-7	TGTGCCAGCAGCCCCCCGACAGTCCTTTCCTACGAGCAGTACTTC	CASSPPTVLSYEQYF
TRBD1	TRBV5-4	-	TRBJ2-7	TGTGCCAGCAGCCCCCCGGCAGGGGGATTCTACGAGCAGTACTTC	CASSPPAGGFYEQYF
-	TRBV7-2	-	TRBJ1-3	TGTGCCAGCAGCTTAGTAGCAGGGGAGAACACCATATATTTT	CASSLVAGENTIYF
-	TRBV28	-	TRBJ1-1	TGTGCCACCCGGCAGGCAGGGAGGGCTTTCTTT	CATRQAGRAFF
TRBD2	TRBV9	-	TRBJ2-7	TGTGCCAGCAGCGTAGGTGTGGGACTAGAGTCCTACGAGCAGTACTTC	CASSVGVGLESYEQYF
-	TRBV3-1/TRBV3-2	-	TRBJ1-1	TGTGCCAGCAGCCCCGGGGGGGCAATGAACACTGAAGCTTTCTTT	CASSPGGAMNTEAFF
-	TRBV4-1	-	TRBJ1-6	TGCGCCAGCAGCCAAGCCCCGACAGGATTCAATTCACCCCTCCACTTT	CASSQAPTGFNSPLHF
TRBD2	TRBV7-6	-	TRBJ2-5	TGTGCCAGCAGCCCGGGGCAGCGGGGCGATGAGACCCAGTACTTC	CASSPGQRGDETQYF
-	TRBV28	-	TRBJ1-2	TGTGCCAGCAGTTTAAGGAGCAGCTATGGCTACACCTTC	CASSLRSSYGYTF
-	TRBV27	few	TRBJ1-1	TGTGCCAGCACCCGTCCCGAAGCTTTCTTT	CASTRPEAFF
-	TRBV9	-	TRBJ1-1	TGTGCCAGCAGCGTAGGGGAGTACATGAACACTGAAGCTTTCTTT	CASSVGEYMNTEAFF
-	TRBV28	-	TRBJ2-3	TGTGCCAGCAGTTTGGTGCGGGGCGGCACAGATACGCAGTATTTT	CASSLVRGGTDTQYF
TRBD1	TRBV2	-	TRBJ1-6	TGTGCCAGCAGTGACCGGGACAGGGGGAGAGAATCACCCCTCCACTTT	CASSDRDRGRESPLHF
TRBD1	TRBV29-1	-	TRBJ2-3	TGCAGCGTTGAGGGCGACAGGGATTTTTCAGATACGCAGTATTTT	CSVEGDRDFSDTQYF
-	TRBV18	-	TRBJ2-3	TGTGCCAGCTCACCCCTCGTAACGGGTAGCACAGATACGCAGTATTTT	CASSPLVTGSTDTQYF
TRBD2	TRBV10-2	-	TRBJ2-3	TGCGCCAGCAGTTTAGCGGGGTACACAGATACGCAGTATTTT	CASSLAGYTDTQYF
-	TRBV5-4	once	TRBJ1-1	TGTGCCAGCAGCGCCAGGGGGAACACTGAAGCTTTCTTT	CASSARGNTEAFF
-	TRBV5-8	-	TRBJ2-7	TGTGCCAGCAGCTTCCAGGGGTATCTGTACGAGCAGTACTTC	CASSFQGYLYEQYF
TRBD1	TRBV7-6	-	TRBJ1-3	TGTGCCAGCACGATGGGACAGGGAGATGGAAACACCATATATTTT	CASTMGQGDGNTIYF
-	TRBV9	-	TRBJ1-4	TGTGCCAGCAGCGTAGGTGTACAGCCAAGCGAAAAACTGTTTTTT	CASSVGVQPSEKLFF
-	TRBV7-3	once	TRBJ2-1	TGTGCCAGCAGCTTAAACGGGGATGAGCAGTTCTTC	CASSLNGDEQFF
TRBD1	TRBV18	-	TRBJ2-7	TGTGCCAGCTCACGACGGGACAGGGGGGCCACCTACGAGCAGTACTTC	CASSRRDRGATYEQYF
-	TRBV9	-	TRBJ2-1	TGTGCCAGCAGCGGGGGCGCAGGGGGGCCGCGGAATGAGCAGTTCTTC	CASSGGAGGPRNEQFF
-	TRBV9	-	TRBJ2-1	TGTGCCAGCAGCGTATCAGGGGTTCAATGGAATGAGCAGTTCTTC	CASSVSGVQWNEQFF
TRBD2	TRBV7-9	-	TRBJ2-3	TGTGCCAGCAGCTCGGGACTAAGGATTGATACGCAGTATTTT	CASSSGLRIDTQYF
TRBD1	TRBV6-5	-	TRBJ1-1	TGTGCCAGCAGCTGGGGACAGGGGGTAGGTGAAGCTTTCTTT	CASSWGQGVGEAFF
-	TRBV11-2	-	TRBJ1-1	TGTGCCAGCAGCCCCCTTAACACTGAAGCTTTCTTT	CASSPLNTEAFF
-	TRBV7-9	-	TRBJ2-5	TGTGCCAGCAGCTTAGGAGGGTCGGGTGTCGAGACCCAGTACTTC	CASSLGGSGVETQYF
-	TRBV19	-	TRBJ2-2	TGTGCCAGTAGTATACTGAACACCGGGGAGCTGTTTTTT	CASSILNTGELFF
-	TRBV12-2	-	TRBJ1-2	TGTGCAAGTCGCTTGGGGGGTTATTTGGATTCTAACTATGGCTACACCTTC	CASRLGGYLDSNYGYTF
TRBD2	TRBV28	-	TRBJ2-2	TGTGCCAGCAGTTTGGCTAGCGGGAGTGTAACCGGGGAGCTGTTTTTT	CASSLASGSVTGELFF